This T cell receptor (beta chain) was captured in a study of cytomegalovirus exposure and HLA in healthy donors. Study summary: It was reported in a later analysis that the approximately 120 validation repertoires used the same platform as the 550 to 800 first-cohort repertoires. Study-level results: A few chains linked to CMV were shown in vitro to be specific for CMV antigens. The tendency of first-cohort TCR clusters to co-occur in the roughly 130 validation repertoires emerged from a later analysis.

This clone was picked up one time. Its antigen is not identified. CDR1 is SGHVS and CDR2 is FQNEAQ in the germline V gene. Trimming took 5 bases from V and 12 from J, leaving 14 bases between them. The CDR3 covers 12 residues. The assay was immunoSEQ multiplex PCR, and TCRdb's table has in-frame clones only and misses some. This sample has 200,000 to 300,000 clones; about 86% occur once, and the top ten carry 1% to 1.5%. The TCR sequence derives from a woman between 25 and 40 years old in good health and CMV-seropositive. The rearrangement links TRBV7-8 to TRBJ2-1, with a tentative D call TRBD2 (5 bases). Sequencing used PBMCs. The chain's CDR3 is CASSPDFPGQFF. The CDR3 DNA is TGTGCCAGCAGCCCGGACTTTCCCGGGCAGTTCTTC.